This T cell receptor (beta chain) stems from a study of blood T cell repertoires in COVID-19. For the study at large: The cDNA or gDNA used as material had been derived from T cells, B-cell-depleted T cells, or PBMCs.

CDR1 KGHSH and CDR2 LQKENI come from the germline V gene. This CDR3 is built from 19 residues. Trimming removed 1 base from V and 0 bases from J; junction bases left unmatched: 7. The protocol was immunoSEQ multiplex PCR, while the TCRdb copy is restricted to in-frame clones and leaves out a portion. The sample lists roughly 240,000 clones, almost 85% seen once, with approximately 5.1% in the top ten. The sample consisted of peripheral blood. The chain links TRBV18 to TRBJ1-5, with 12 bases fitting TRBD1. The clonotype was recovered from a man aged 50 or older with COVID-19, enrolled during active disease. The CDR3 loop reads CASSPRVGTGGDSNQPQHF. In nucleotides, the CDR3 is TGTGCCAGCTCACCACGTGTTGGGACAGGGGGCGATAGCAATCAGCCCCAGCATTTT.